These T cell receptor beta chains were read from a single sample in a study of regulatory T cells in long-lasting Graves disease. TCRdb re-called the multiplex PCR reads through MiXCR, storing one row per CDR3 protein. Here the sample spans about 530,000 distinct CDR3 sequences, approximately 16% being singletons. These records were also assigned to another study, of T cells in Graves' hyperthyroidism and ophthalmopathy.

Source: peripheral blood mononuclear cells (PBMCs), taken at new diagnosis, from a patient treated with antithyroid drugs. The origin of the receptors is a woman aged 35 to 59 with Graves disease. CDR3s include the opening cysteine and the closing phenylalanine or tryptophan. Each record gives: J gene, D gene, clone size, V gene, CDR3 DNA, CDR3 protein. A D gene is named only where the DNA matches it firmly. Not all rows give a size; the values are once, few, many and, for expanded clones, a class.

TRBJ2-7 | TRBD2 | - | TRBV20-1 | TGCAGTGCTAGACCCCCCTTTCGGGGGGGCGGCGGCGGCGAGCAGTACTTC | CSARPPFRGGGGGEQYF
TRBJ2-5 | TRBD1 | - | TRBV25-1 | TGTGCCAGCAGTGAATTCCCGACAGGGTCAGAGACCCAGTACTTC | CASSEFPTGSETQYF
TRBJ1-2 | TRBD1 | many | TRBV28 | TGTGCCAGCAGTCTTCAATCGACAGGGGGTAACGGCTACACCTTC | CASSLQSTGGNGYTF
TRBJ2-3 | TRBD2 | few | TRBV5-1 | TGCGCCAGCAGCCCTAGGACTAGCGGGGGTTCAGATACGCAGTATTTT | CASSPRTSGGSDTQYF
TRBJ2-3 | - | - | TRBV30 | TGTGCCTGGAGTCGGGACTTTAGGGGGGGAGATACGCAGTATTTT | CAWSRDFRGGDTQYF
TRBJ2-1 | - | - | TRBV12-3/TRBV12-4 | TGTGCCAGCAGTCCGACGACGGGGGGCGCGAATGAGCAGTTCTTC | CASSPTTGGANEQFF
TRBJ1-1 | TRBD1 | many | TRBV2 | TGTGCCAGCAGTGGACAGGGGGACACTGAAGCTTTCTTT | CASSGQGDTEAFF
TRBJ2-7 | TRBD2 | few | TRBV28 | TGTGCCAGCAGTTTCGCGGGGGGCACCTACGAGCAGTACTTC | CASSFAGGTYEQYF
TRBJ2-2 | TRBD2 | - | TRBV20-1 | TGCAGTGCTAGGACTAGCTTGGCCGGGGAGCTGTTTTTT | CSARTSLAGELFF
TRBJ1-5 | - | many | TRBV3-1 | TGTGCCAGCAGCCAAGAACTTCTAGGCGGAGATCAGCCCCAGCATTTT | CASSQELLGGDQPQHF
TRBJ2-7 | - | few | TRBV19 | TGTGCCAGTAGTACCCTAGGGACAACTCGGAGGGACGAGCAGTACTTC | CASSTLGTTRRDEQYF
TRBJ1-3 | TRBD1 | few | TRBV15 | TGTGCCACCAGCAGGCAGGGACAGGCCACCTCTGGAAACACCATATATTTT | CATSRQGQATSGNTIYF
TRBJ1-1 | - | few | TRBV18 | TGTGCCAGCTCATCTCAACAGGGATTAGACACTGAAGCTTTCTTT | CASSSQQGLDTEAFF
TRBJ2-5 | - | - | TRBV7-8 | TGTGCCAGCAGCTTAGGAACTCTGTATGAGACCCAGTACTTC | CASSLGTLYETQYF
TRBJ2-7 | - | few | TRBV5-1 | TGCGCCAGCAGCCTCTTATATGGAGTCTACGAGCAGTACTTC | CASSLLYGVYEQYF
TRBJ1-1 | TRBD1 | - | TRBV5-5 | TGTGCCAGCAGCTTCGGACAGGGGGGAGGGAACACTGAAGCTTTCTTT | CASSFGQGGGNTEAFF
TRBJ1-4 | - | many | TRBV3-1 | TGTGCCAGCAGCCAAGATCAGTTGCGACAGATGTTTTTT | CASSQDQLRQMFF
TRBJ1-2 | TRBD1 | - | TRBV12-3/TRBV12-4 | TGTGCCAGCAGTCCCACGGCGGGACAGAACTATGGCTACACCTTC | CASSPTAGQNYGYTF
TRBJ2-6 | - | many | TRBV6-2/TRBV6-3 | TGTGCCAGCAGCCCAGGGGCCGGGGCCAACGTCCTGACTTTC | CASSPGAGANVLTF
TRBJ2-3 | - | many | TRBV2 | TGTGCCAGCAGTGAACTCGGCACAGATACGCAGTATTTT | CASSELGTDTQYF
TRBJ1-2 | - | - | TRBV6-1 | TGTGCCAGCACTACGGGGGGTGCCCCCTATGGCTACACCTTC | CASTTGGAPYGYTF
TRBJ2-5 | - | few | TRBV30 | TGTGCCTGGAGTTCAGAGATCCAAGAGACCCAGTACTTC | CAWSSEIQETQYF
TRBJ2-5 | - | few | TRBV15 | TGTGCCACCAGCTATCTTACCTTCCAAGAGACCCAGTACTTC | CATSYLTFQETQYF
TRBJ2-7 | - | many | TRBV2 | TGTGCCAGCAGTGGGACTACCGTGCCTATCGAGCAGTACTTC | CASSGTTVPIEQYF
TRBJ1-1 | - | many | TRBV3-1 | TGTGCCAGCAGCCAGGGAAGTCCCCCTGAAGCTTTCTTT | CASSQGSPPEAFF
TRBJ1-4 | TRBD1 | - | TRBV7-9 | TGTGCCAGCAGCTTATCCAGGGGGGGGCTTGCAACTAATGAAAAACTGTTTTTT | CASSLSRGGLATNEKLFF
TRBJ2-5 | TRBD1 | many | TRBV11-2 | TGTGCCAGCAGCGAGACAGGGGTTGAAGAGACCCAGTACTTC | CASSETGVEETQYF
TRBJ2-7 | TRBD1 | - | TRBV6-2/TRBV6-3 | TGTGCCAGCAGTTACTCACCGGGACAGACCTACGAGCAGTACTTC | CASSYSPGQTYEQYF
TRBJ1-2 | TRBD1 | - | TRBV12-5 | TGTGCTAGTGGTTTGCTTCGGACAGGGGGCTTCTCCTATGGCTACACCTTC | CASGLLRTGGFSYGYTF
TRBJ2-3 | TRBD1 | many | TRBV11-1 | TGTGCCAGCAGCCTGGGACAGAAGAACACAGATACGCAGTATTTT | CASSLGQKNTDTQYF
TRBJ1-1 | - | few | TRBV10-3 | TGTGCCATCAGTTCGAGGGGGAACACTGAAGCTTTCTTT | CAISSRGNTEAFF